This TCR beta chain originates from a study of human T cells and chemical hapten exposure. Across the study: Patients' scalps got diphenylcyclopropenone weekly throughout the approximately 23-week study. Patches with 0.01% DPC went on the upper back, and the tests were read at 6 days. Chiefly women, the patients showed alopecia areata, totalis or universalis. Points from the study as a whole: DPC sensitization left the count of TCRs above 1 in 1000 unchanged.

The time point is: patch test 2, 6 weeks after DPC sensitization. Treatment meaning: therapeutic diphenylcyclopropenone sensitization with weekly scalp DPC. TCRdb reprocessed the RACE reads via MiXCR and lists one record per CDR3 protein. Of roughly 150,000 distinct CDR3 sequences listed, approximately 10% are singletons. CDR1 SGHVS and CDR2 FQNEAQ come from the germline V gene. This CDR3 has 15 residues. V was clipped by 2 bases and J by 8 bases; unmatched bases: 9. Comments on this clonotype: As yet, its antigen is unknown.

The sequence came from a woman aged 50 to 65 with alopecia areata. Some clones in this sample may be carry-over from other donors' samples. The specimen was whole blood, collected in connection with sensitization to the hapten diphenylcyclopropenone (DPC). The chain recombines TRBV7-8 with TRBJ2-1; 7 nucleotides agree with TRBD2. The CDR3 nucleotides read TGTGCCAGCAGCTTACGGAACGGGAGGCTTGATGAGCAGTTCTTC. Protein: CASSLRNGRLDEQFF.